Listed below are T cell receptor beta chains from one sample, sequenced in a study of shared clonotypes between healthy human individuals. Libraries were prepared by immunoSEQ multiplex PCR; TCRdb keeps only in-frame clonotypes and omits some of them. The repertoire includes around 2,100,000 clones, roughly 95% of them detected once, and more than 0.95% sits in the top ten. Material for sequencing was naive CD8+ T cells sorted from blood. These TCRs come from a man between 18 and 29 years old in good health. CDR3s include the opening cysteine and the closing phenylalanine or tryptophan. A D gene is named only where the DNA matches it firmly. The size of a clone is reported for some rows only, either as once, few or many, or as a class for expanded clones.

NA	TRBJ2-5	NA	TRBV6-1	TGTGCCAGCAGTGAAATCGGTTTCCAAGAGACCCAGTACTTC	CASSEIGFQETQYF
NA	TRBJ2-3	NA	TRBV27	TGTGCCAGCAGCCCCGTCAGGGTGGGGGGAACAGATACGCAGTATTTT	CASSPVRVGGTDTQYF
NA	TRBJ2-5	TRBD2	TRBV9	TGTGCCAGCAGCGTAGGGTCGGCTAGCGGAGAGACCCAGTACTTC	CASSVGSASGETQYF
NA	TRBJ2-1	NA	TRBV9	TGTGCCAGCAGCCCCCGAGATGGGGTGGGCCATGAGCAGTTCTTC	CASSPRDGVGHEQFF
NA	TRBJ2-1	TRBD2	TRBV23-1	TGCGCCAGCAGTCAATCGGGGCTCGTTGGGAGCGGGAGACCCTACAGGGAGCAGTTCTTC	CASSQSGLVGSGRPYREQFF
NA	TRBJ2-1	NA	TRBV6-5	TGTGCCAGCAGTTACAGCGAGGATGAGCAGTTCTTC	CASSYSEDEQFF
NA	TRBJ2-3	TRBD2	TRBV4-1	TGCGCCAGCAGCCAAGAAGGACTAGCGGGAGGAGCAGATACGCAGTATTTT	CASSQEGLAGGADTQYF
NA	TRBJ1-5	NA	TRBV27	TGTGCCAGCAGCTTAATACAGGGTTATCAGCCCCAGCATTTT	CASSLIQGYQPQHF
NA	TRBJ2-3	NA	TRBV13	TGTGCCAGCAGCCGTAGCACAGATACGCAGTATTTT	CASSRSTDTQYF
NA	TRBJ2-5	TRBD1	TRBV25-1	TGTGCCAGCAGTGACAGGGGGTACCAAGAGACCCAGTACTTC	CASSDRGYQETQYF
NA	TRBJ2-2	NA	TRBV7-2	TGTGCCAGCAGCATCCTCCGGGACACCGGGGAGCTGTTTTTT	CASSILRDTGELFF
NA	TRBJ2-7	NA	TRBV28	TGTGCCAGCGCAGCCCATTCCTACGAGCAGTACTTC	CASAAHSYEQYF
once	TRBJ1-6	NA	TRBV7-9	TGTGCCAGCAGCTTGCAGGGTCCCCTCCACTTT	CASSLQGPLHF